The rows below give T cell receptor beta chains drawn from one sample of a study of cytomegalovirus exposure and HLA in healthy donors. Libraries were prepared by immunoSEQ multiplex PCR; TCRdb keeps only in-frame clonotypes and omits some of them. The sample carries tens of thousands of clones, 62% recorded once. The sequencing input was PBMCs. These receptors were collected from a male donor in good health and CMV-seropositive. Both conserved end residues are part of each CDR3. The D gene is left open where the match is weak. Clone size appears in some rows only: once, few, many, or a class for an expanded clone.

cdr3_nt: TGTGCCAGCAGGGGACTAGCGGGAGTTAACGAGCAGTACTTC; cdr3_aa: CASRGLAGVNEQYF; d_call: TRBD2; clone_size: few; cdr3_length: 14; v_call: TRBV7-2; j_call: TRBJ2-7
cdr3_nt: TGTGCCAGCAGCCAAGATTCCGGGGGGGTATACGAGCAGTACTTC; cdr3_aa: CASSQDSGGVYEQYF; d_call: TRBD2; clone_size: .; cdr3_length: 15; v_call: TRBV4-2; j_call: TRBJ2-7
cdr3_nt: TGTGCCAGTAGTACCGGGACAGCTAATGAAAAACTGTTTTTT; cdr3_aa: CASSTGTANEKLFF; d_call: TRBD1; clone_size: .; cdr3_length: 14; v_call: TRBV19; j_call: TRBJ1-4
cdr3_nt: TGTGCCTGGAGAGGAGGGGGCGGGAACACCGGGGAGCTGTTTTTT; cdr3_aa: CAWRGGGGNTGELFF; d_call: .; clone_size: .; cdr3_length: 15; v_call: TRBV30; j_call: TRBJ2-2
cdr3_nt: TGTGCCAGCAGCTTGCTAGGAGACCCCTACGAGCAGTACTTC; cdr3_aa: CASSLLGDPYEQYF; d_call: .; clone_size: .; cdr3_length: 14; v_call: TRBV7-2; j_call: TRBJ2-7
cdr3_nt: TGCGCCAGCAGCAGTTATGCGGGGGGACAGGAGACCCAGTACTTC; cdr3_aa: CASSSYAGGQETQYF; d_call: .; clone_size: .; cdr3_length: 15; v_call: TRBV5-1; j_call: TRBJ2-5
cdr3_nt: TGCGCCAGCAGGCATAGAAGCGGGGCTATCAATGAGCAGTTCTTC; cdr3_aa: CASRHRSGAINEQFF; d_call: TRBD2; clone_size: .; cdr3_length: 15; v_call: TRBV5-1; j_call: TRBJ2-1
cdr3_nt: TGTGCCAGCAGCGCTACCCCCGGGGGGGCCTCCGGCACCGGGGAGCTGTTTTTT; cdr3_aa: CASSATPGGASGTGELFF; d_call: TRBD2; clone_size: few; cdr3_length: 18; v_call: TRBV9; j_call: TRBJ2-2
cdr3_nt: TGTGCCAGCAGCTCCCGACAGGGGAACTACGAGCAGTACTTC; cdr3_aa: CASSSRQGNYEQYF; d_call: TRBD1; clone_size: few; cdr3_length: 14; v_call: TRBV5-4; j_call: TRBJ2-7
cdr3_nt: TGTGCCTGGAGTGCCCTTGCTAGCGGGAAGGACGGGAAGTACTTC; cdr3_aa: CAWSALASGKDGKYF; d_call: TRBD2; clone_size: .; cdr3_length: 15; v_call: TRBV30; j_call: TRBJ2-7
cdr3_nt: TGTGCCAGCAGCTTAGTTACCGGGAGGGGAAACATTCAGTACTTC; cdr3_aa: CASSLVTGRGNIQYF; d_call: TRBD2; clone_size: .; cdr3_length: 15; v_call: TRBV7-2; j_call: TRBJ2-4
cdr3_nt: TGCGCCAGCAGTCGACAGCCAACGAACACCGGGGAGCTGTTTTTT; cdr3_aa: CASSRQPTNTGELFF; d_call: .; clone_size: .; cdr3_length: 15; v_call: TRBV5-1; j_call: TRBJ2-2
cdr3_nt: TGCAGCGTATCGGGGTTCGGGGAAAAACTGTTTTTT; cdr3_aa: CSVSGFGEKLFF; d_call: .; clone_size: .; cdr3_length: 12; v_call: TRBV29-1; j_call: TRBJ1-4
cdr3_nt: TGCGCCAGCAGCTTGAAGGACAGGGAGGATTCACCCCTCCACTTT; cdr3_aa: CASSLKDREDSPLHF; d_call: TRBD1; clone_size: few; cdr3_length: 15; v_call: TRBV5-1; j_call: TRBJ1-6
cdr3_nt: TGTGCCAGAAGAGCAGGGCGGCAAAAACTGTTTTTT; cdr3_aa: CARRAGRQKLFF; d_call: .; clone_size: .; cdr3_length: 12; v_call: TRBV6-5; j_call: TRBJ1-4
cdr3_nt: TGTGCCATCAGTGGGTTGACAGGGGCCGACACTGAAGCTTTCTTT; cdr3_aa: CAISGLTGADTEAFF; d_call: TRBD1; clone_size: .; cdr3_length: 15; v_call: TRBV10-3; j_call: TRBJ1-1
cdr3_nt: TGTGCCAGCAGCTCTCGCCAGGCAAACACCATATATTTT; cdr3_aa: CASSSRQANTIYF; d_call: .; clone_size: .; cdr3_length: 13; v_call: TRBV7-9; j_call: TRBJ1-3
cdr3_nt: TGTGCCAGCAGTTACTCTAGGGGAAACACCGGGGAGCTGTTTTTT; cdr3_aa: CASSYSRGNTGELFF; d_call: .; clone_size: few; cdr3_length: 15; v_call: TRBV6-5; j_call: TRBJ2-2
cdr3_nt: TGTGCCAGCTCAGCTGGACAGGGTAAAGATGTGGGGACTGAAGCTTTCTTT; cdr3_aa: CASSAGQGKDVGTEAFF; d_call: TRBD1; clone_size: few; cdr3_length: 17; v_call: TRBV18; j_call: TRBJ1-1
cdr3_nt: TGTGCCAGCCCTTGTGGAAGGGGGGGTTCGACGAGGCATGGCTACACCTTC; cdr3_aa: CASPCGRGGSTRHGYTF; d_call: .; clone_size: .; cdr3_length: 17; v_call: TRBV11-3; j_call: TRBJ1-2
cdr3_nt: TGTGCCAGCAGTTTCCGGGGGGGGGCAAGTGGAGATACGCAGTATTTT; cdr3_aa: CASSFRGGASGDTQYF; d_call: TRBD2; clone_size: few; cdr3_length: 16; v_call: TRBV27; j_call: TRBJ2-3
cdr3_nt: TGTGCCAGCAGCCCTACGTTGGATACGCAGTATTTT; cdr3_aa: CASSPTLDTQYF; d_call: .; clone_size: .; cdr3_length: 12; v_call: TRBV9; j_call: TRBJ2-3
cdr3_nt: TGCGCCAGCAGGCGGGAGATGAACACTGAAGCTTTCTTT; cdr3_aa: CASRREMNTEAFF; d_call: .; clone_size: .; cdr3_length: 13; v_call: TRBV5-1; j_call: TRBJ1-1
cdr3_nt: TGTGCCTGGAGGGGGGGGAAAGATCAGCCCCAGCATTTT; cdr3_aa: CAWRGGKDQPQHF; d_call: .; clone_size: .; cdr3_length: 13; v_call: TRBV30; j_call: TRBJ1-5
cdr3_nt: TGTGCTAGCAGCGAGACTAGCGGGAGGGCCCAAGAGACCCAGTACTTC; cdr3_aa: CASSETSGRAQETQYF; d_call: TRBD2; clone_size: .; cdr3_length: 16; v_call: TRBV7-7; j_call: TRBJ2-5
cdr3_nt: TGTGCCAGTAGTATGGGAGACAGGGGATACGAGCAGTACTTC; cdr3_aa: CASSMGDRGYEQYF; d_call: TRBD1; clone_size: .; cdr3_length: 14; v_call: TRBV19; j_call: TRBJ2-7
cdr3_nt: TGTGCCAGCAGTTCCCCTCCGGGGACTAGATCCGATGAGCAGTTCTTC; cdr3_aa: CASSSPPGTRSDEQFF; d_call: TRBD2; clone_size: .; cdr3_length: 16; v_call: TRBV7-2; j_call: TRBJ2-1
cdr3_nt: TGTGCCAGATCTACACCGACTAGCACAGATACGCAGTATTTT; cdr3_aa: CARSTPTSTDTQYF; d_call: .; clone_size: .; cdr3_length: 14; v_call: TRBV2; j_call: TRBJ2-3
cdr3_nt: TGTGCCAGCAGTGAAGTTGGACTAGCGGGAGCAGATACGCAGTATTTT; cdr3_aa: CASSEVGLAGADTQYF; d_call: TRBD2; clone_size: .; cdr3_length: 16; v_call: TRBV2; j_call: TRBJ2-3
cdr3_nt: TGTGCCACCGACAGGGTGTTGAGCAATCAGCCCCAGCATTTT; cdr3_aa: CATDRVLSNQPQHF; d_call: TRBD1; clone_size: once; cdr3_length: 14; v_call: TRBV28; j_call: TRBJ1-5
cdr3_nt: TGTGCCAGCAGCGTATGGGGACAGGGGGGAAACACCATATATTTT; cdr3_aa: CASSVWGQGGNTIYF; d_call: TRBD1; clone_size: .; cdr3_length: 15; v_call: TRBV9; j_call: TRBJ1-3
cdr3_nt: TGTGCCTGCCGGGACAGGAGATCTGGGGCCAACGTCCTGACTTTC; cdr3_aa: CACRDRRSGANVLTF; d_call: TRBD1; clone_size: few; cdr3_length: 15; v_call: TRBV30; j_call: TRBJ2-6